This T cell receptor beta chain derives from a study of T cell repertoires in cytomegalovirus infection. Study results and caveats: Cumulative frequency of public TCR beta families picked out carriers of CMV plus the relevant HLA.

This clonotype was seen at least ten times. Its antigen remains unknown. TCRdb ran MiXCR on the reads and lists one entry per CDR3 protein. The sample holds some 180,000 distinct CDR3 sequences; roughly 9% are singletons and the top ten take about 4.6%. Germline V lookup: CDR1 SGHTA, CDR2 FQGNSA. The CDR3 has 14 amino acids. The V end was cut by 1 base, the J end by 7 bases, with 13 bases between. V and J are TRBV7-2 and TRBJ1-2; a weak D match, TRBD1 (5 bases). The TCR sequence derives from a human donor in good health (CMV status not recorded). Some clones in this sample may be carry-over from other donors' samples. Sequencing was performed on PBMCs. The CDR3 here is CASSLEGIPSGYTF. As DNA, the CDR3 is TGTGCCAGCAGCTTAGAGGGGATTCCCAGTGGCTACACCTTC.